This record looks at one T cell receptor (beta chain) sequence and its context. The antigen is undetermined. This entry comes from a study of shared clonotypes between healthy human individuals. As for the study in general: The cohort had a couple of women and a few men, ages 18 to 49. General study points: Only blood was sampled; tissue repertoires likely differ.

CD8 cells classed as naive were CD45RO-negative and positively selected for CCR7, excluding terminally differentiated effector memory CD45RA+ cells. Samples underwent the assay at deep level. Generated by immunoSEQ multiplex PCR, the TCRdb table keeps only in-frame clones and is missing some. The sample yields about 2.2 million clones, roughly 95% seen once. The V gene's germline CDR1 is LGHNA and CDR2 YNFKEQ. Trimming left V 0 bases short and J 4 bases short, with 9 bases between. CDR3 size: 14 residues. The material sequenced was naive CD8+ T cells from PBMCs. This receptor was identified in a man between 18 and 35 years old in good health. Some clones in this sample may be carry-over from other donors' samples. The rearrangement joins TRBV4-2 to TRBJ1-2; D might be TRBD1 (5 bases). As DNA, the CDR3 is TGTGCCAGCAGCCAAGAAGGGGTTGGCTATGGCTACACCTTC. It encodes CASSQEGVGYGYTF.